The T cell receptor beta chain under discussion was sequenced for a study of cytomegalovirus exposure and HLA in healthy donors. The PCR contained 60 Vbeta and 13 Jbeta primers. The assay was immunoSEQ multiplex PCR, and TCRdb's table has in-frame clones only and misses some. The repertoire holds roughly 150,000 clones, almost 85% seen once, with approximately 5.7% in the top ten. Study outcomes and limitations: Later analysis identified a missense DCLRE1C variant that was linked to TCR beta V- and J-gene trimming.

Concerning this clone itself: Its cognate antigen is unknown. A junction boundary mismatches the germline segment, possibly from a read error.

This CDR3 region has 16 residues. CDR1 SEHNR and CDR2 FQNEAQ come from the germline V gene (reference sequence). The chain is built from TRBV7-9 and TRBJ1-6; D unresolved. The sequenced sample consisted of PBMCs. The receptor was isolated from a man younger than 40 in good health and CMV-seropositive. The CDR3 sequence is CSSSLLGRDARSPLHF. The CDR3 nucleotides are TGTTCCAGCAGTCTCTTGGGGAGGGATGCGCGTTCACCCCTCCACTTT. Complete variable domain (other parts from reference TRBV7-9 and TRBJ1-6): DTGVSQNPRHKITKRGQNVTFRCDPISEHNRLYWYRQTLGQGPEFLTYFQNEAQLEKSRLLSDRFSAERPKGSFSTLEIQRTEQGDSAMYLCSSSLLGRDARSPLHFGNGTRLTVT.